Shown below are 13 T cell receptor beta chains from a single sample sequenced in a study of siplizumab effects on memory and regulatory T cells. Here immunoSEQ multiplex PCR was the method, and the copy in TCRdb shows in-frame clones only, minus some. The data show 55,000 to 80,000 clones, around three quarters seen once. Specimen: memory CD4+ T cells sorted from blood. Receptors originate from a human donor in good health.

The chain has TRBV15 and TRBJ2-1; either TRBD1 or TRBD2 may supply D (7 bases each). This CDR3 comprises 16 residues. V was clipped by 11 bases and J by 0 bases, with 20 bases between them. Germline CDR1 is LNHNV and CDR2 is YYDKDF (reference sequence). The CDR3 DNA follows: TGTGCCGAGTCAGGGGGGGTGTCTAGCTCCTACAATGAGCAGTTCTTC. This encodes CAESGGVSSSYNEQFF.

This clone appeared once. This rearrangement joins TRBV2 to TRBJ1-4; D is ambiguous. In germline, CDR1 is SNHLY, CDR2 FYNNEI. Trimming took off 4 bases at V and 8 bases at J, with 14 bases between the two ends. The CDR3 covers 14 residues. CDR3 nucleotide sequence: TGTGCCAGCAGTGGCGGAGGGATAGGAGAAAAACTGTTTTTT. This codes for CASSGGGIGEKLFF.

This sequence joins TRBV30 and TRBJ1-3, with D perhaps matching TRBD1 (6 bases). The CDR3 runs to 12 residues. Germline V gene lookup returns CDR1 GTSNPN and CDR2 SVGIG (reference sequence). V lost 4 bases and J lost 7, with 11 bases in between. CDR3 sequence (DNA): TGTGCCTGGACTCACAGGGACAACACCATATATTTT. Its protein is CAWTHRDNTIYF.

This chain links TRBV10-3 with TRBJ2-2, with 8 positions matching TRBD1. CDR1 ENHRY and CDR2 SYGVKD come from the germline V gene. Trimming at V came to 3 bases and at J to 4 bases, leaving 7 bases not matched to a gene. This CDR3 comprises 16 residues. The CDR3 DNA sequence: TGTGCCATCAGTGAACCCGGACAGGGATTCACCGGGGAGCTGTTTTTT. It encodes CAISEPGQGFTGELFF.

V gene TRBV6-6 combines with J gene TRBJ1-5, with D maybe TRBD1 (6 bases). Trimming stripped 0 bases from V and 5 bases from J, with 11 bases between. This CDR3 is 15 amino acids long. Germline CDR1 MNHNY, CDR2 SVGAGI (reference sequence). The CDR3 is CASSYSTGGHQPQHF. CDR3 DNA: TGTGCCAGCAGTTACTCGACTGGGGGCCATCAGCCCCAGCATTTT.

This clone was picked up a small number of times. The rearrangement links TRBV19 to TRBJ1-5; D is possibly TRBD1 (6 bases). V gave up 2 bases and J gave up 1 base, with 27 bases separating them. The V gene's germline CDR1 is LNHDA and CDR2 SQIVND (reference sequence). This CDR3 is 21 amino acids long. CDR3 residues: CASSIWSTSGRGASSNQPQHF. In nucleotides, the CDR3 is TGTGCCAGTAGTATATGGTCGACGTCGGGCAGGGGAGCTAGCAGCAATCAGCCCCAGCATTTT. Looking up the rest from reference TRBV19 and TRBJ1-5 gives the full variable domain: DGGITQSPKYLFRKEGQNVTLSCEQNLNHDAMYWYRQDPGQGLRLIYYSQIVNDFQKGDIAEGYSVSREKKESFPLTVTSAQKNPTAFYLCASSIWSTSGRGASSNQPQHFGDGTRLSIL.

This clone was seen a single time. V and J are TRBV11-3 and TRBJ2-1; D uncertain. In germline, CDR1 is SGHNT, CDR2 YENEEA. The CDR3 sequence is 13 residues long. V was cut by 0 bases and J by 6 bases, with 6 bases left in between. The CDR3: CASSLDGPNEQFF. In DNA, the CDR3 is TGTGCCAGCAGCTTAGATGGTCCCAATGAGCAGTTCTTC.

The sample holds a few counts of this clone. CDR3 bases: TGTGCCAGCAGTGCCGGGACAGGCTTGGGCTACACCTTC. Translated: CASSAGTGLGYTF. V is TRBV6-4 and J is TRBJ1-2; TRBD1 matches 8 bases. Trimming cost V 4 bases and J 8 bases; bases outside gene matches: 6. The CDR3 covers 13 residues. The germline V gene encodes CDR1 MRHNA and CDR2 SNTAGT.

The CDR3 region is CASRAWTSGDQETQYF. The CDR3 DNA reads as TGTGCCAGCCGCGCTTGGACTAGCGGAGACCAAGAGACCCAGTACTTC. The chain combines TRBV7-9 with TRBJ2-5, with 10 bases aligning to TRBD2. The V gene's germline CDR1 is SEHNR and CDR2 FQNEAQ (reference sequence). CDR3 length: 16 residues. V shed 8 bases and J 0 bases; nucleotides not matched to a gene: 9.

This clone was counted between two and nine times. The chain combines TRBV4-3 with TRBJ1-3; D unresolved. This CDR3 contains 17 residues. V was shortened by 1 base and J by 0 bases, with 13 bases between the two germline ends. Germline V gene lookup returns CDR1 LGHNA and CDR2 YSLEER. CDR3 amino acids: CASSQGSSGASGNTIYF. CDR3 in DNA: TGCGCCAGCAGCCAAGGGTCTTCAGGCGCCTCTGGAAACACCATATATTTT.

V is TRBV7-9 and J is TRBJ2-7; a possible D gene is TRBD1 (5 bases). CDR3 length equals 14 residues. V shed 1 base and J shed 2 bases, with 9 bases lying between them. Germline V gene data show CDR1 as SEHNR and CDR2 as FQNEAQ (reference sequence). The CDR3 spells CASSLGTQTYEQYF. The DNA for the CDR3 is TGTGCCAGCAGCTTAGGGACACAAACCTACGAGCAGTACTTC.

The CDR3 sequence is CASSLAGGYEQYF. As DNA, the CDR3 is TGTGCCAGCAGCTTAGCAGGGGGCTACGAGCAGTACTTC. J is TRBJ2-5 and V is TRBV7-2, with TRBD1 as a possible D gene (6 bases). TRBJ2-7 explains the end of the DNA better; the J call may be wrong. The CDR3 runs 13 residues. The germline V gene has CDR1 SGHTA and CDR2 FQGNSA.

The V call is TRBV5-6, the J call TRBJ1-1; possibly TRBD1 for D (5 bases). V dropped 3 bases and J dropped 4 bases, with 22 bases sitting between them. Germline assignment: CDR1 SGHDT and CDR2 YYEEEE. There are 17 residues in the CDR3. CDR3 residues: CASSSFGGQGGSTEAFF. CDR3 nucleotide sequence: TGTGCCAGCAGCTCATTTGGTGGGCAGGGAGGTTCCACTGAAGCTTTCTTT.